This T cell receptor (beta chain) is drawn from a study of CD8 T cells in Susac syndrome. A quantity of about 0.5 to 1 ug RNA underwent reverse transcription using random hexamers. TCRdb re-derived calls from the immunoSEQ multiplex PCR reads in MiXCR, one entry per CDR3 protein. This sample has approximately 260,000 distinct CDR3 sequences, with 90% to 96% found just once. Between the trimmed V and J ends, which lost 2 bases and 2 bases, there was a span of 6 bases. The CDR3 has 13 residues. Material for sequencing was CD4+ T cells from PBMCs. V gene TRBV12-3 or TRBV12-4 combines with J gene TRBJ2-5; unclear D gene. The origin of this receptor is a human donor with Susac syndrome. The CDR3 is CASSLFEQETQYF. DNA of the CDR3: TGTGCCAGCAGTTTATTCGAACAAGAGACCCAGTACTTC.